This T cell receptor beta chain appears in the sequencing data of a study of blood T cells in healthy people across ages. Overall study findings and caveats: Researchers report that TCR beta diversity correlated strongly with naive T cell percentage.

This clonotype has a handful of counts. What it binds is not known. The length of the CDR3 is 16 residues. From germline, CDR1 is SGHRS and CDR2 YFSETQ. V trimming: 0 bases; J trimming: 0 bases; junction bases outside the gene matches: 3. The use of a sample-barcoded 5' primer and a J-beta primer mix characterized a second PCR of roughly 7 to 11 cycles. TCRdb itself ran the 5' RACE reads through MiXCR, one entry per CDR3 protein. The table lists hundreds of thousands of distinct CDR3 sequences, around 48% of them singletons, with 30% to 35% in the top ten. A minimum of 6 micrograms of total RNA was extracted per sample.

Sequencing used blood. The chain carries TRBV5-1 and TRBJ1-3, with TRBD1 matching 7 bases. This receptor was taken from an older woman in good health. This CDR3 is CASSLEGQRSGNTIYF. In DNA, the CDR3 is TGCGCCAGCAGCTTGGAGGGACAGCGCTCTGGAAACACCATATATTTT.